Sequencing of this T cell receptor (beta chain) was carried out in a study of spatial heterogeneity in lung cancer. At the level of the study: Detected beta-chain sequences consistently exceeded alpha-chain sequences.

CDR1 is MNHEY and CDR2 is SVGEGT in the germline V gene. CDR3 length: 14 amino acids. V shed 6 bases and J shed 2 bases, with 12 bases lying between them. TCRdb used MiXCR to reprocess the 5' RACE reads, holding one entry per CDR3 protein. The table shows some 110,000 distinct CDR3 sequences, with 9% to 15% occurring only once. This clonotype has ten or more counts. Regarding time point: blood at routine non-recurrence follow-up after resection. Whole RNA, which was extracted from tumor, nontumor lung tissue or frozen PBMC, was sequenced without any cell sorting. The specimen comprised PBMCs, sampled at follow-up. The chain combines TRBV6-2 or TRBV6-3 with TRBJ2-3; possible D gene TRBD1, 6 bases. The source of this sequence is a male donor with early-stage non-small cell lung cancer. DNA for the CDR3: TGTGCCAGCAGGCCGGGACACTACACAGATACGCAGTATTTT. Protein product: CASRPGHYTDTQYF.